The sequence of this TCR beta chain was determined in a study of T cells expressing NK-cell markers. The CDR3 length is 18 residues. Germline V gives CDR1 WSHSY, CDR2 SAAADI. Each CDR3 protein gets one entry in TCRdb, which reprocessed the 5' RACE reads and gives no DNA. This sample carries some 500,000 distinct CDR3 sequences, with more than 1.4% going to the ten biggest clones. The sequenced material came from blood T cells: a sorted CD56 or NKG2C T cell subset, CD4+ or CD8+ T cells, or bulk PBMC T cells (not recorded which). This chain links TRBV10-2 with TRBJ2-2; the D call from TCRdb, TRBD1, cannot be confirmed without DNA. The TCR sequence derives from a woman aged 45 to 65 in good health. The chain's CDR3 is CASRPEFRGRANTGELFF.